This passage covers 29 T cell receptor beta chains from one sample sequenced in a study of blood T cell repertoires in COVID-19. Profiled with immunoSEQ multiplex PCR; TCRdb holds only in-frame clones, not every one. The repertoire includes over 450,000 clones, approximately 89% of them detected once, and around 0.9% sits in the top ten. The sequencing sample was made of peripheral blood. These receptors were collected from a young man with COVID-19, enrolled during active disease.

The gene calls are TRBV5-1 and TRBJ2-3; no reliable D call. CDR3 length equals 11 residues. The germline V gene has CDR1 SGHRS and CDR2 YFSETQ. Deletions cut 4 bases from V and 2 bases from J, with 2 bases between. CDR3 coding DNA: TGCGCCAGCAGCCTCACAGATACGCAGTATTTT. Its protein product is CASSLTDTQYF. The full variable domain, rest sourced from reference TRBV5-1 and TRBJ2-3, is KAGVTQTPRYLIKTRGQQVTLSCSPISGHRSVSWYQQTPGQGLQFLFEYFSETQRNKGNFPGRFSGRQFSNSRSEMNVSTLELGDSALYLCASSLTDTQYFGPGTRLTVL.

The rearrangement uses TRBV19 and TRBJ2-7, with 8 positions matching TRBD2. CDR1 LNHDA and CDR2 SQIVND come from the germline V gene (reference sequence). CDR3 size: 15 residues. V gave up 5 bases and J gave up 2 bases; unmatched junction bases: 8. CDR3 sequence: CASSPAGDFAYEQYF. In DNA form, the CDR3 reads TGTGCCAGTAGTCCAGCGGGGGATTTTGCCTACGAGCAGTACTTC.

This clone was counted a single time. The J gene is TRBJ2-1, the V gene TRBV6-1, with D maybe TRBD1 (5 bases). Trimming left V 1 base short and J 7 bases short, with 14 bases between. CDR3 length equals 15 residues. Germline values: CDR1 MNHNS, CDR2 SASEGT. The CDR3 region has the DNA TGTGCCAGCAGTGAAGGTCAGGGTGTAAATAATGAGCAGTTCTTC. Amino acids: CASSEGQGVNNEQFF.

CDR3 nucleotide sequence: TGTGCCAGCAGCGTTGAAGCGGTGGTTGACTTCTACAATGAGCAGTTCTTC. This codes for CASSVEAVVDFYNEQFF. The chain employs TRBV9 and TRBJ2-1, with a weak D call TRBD2 (5 bases). CDR1 and CDR2 (germline): SGDLS, YYNGEE. Trimming took off 2 bases at V and 3 bases at J, with 18 bases between the two ends. There are 17 residues in the CDR3.

The V gene is TRBV27, the J gene TRBJ2-3; perhaps TRBD2 as D (5 bases). The CDR3 totals 16 residues. V lost 1 base, J lost 1 base, and 12 bases lay in between. Germline V lookup: CDR1 MNHEY, CDR2 SMNVEV (reference sequence). The CDR3 spells CASSLYPVGGTDTQYF. The CDR3 DNA sequence: TGTGCCAGCAGTTTATATCCGGTCGGGGGCACAGATACGCAGTATTTT.

About this clone: The same CDR3 can be traced to other DNA sequences in this sample. The V gene is TRBV2, the J gene TRBJ1-6; D is perhaps TRBD1 (5 bases). CDR3 length equals 13 residues. Trimming took off 2 bases at V and 7 bases at J, with 6 bases between the two ends. Germline V gene data show CDR1 as SNHLY and CDR2 as FYNNEI. CDR3 protein: CASSEQGNSPLHF. In DNA form, the CDR3 reads TGTGCCAGCAGTGAACAGGGCAATTCACCCCTCCACTTT.

The chain combines TRBV4-1 with TRBJ1-5; D might be TRBD1 (5 bases). There are 16 residues in the CDR3. V was cut by 1 base and J by 6 bases, with 16 bases left in between. Germline assignment: CDR1 MGHRA and CDR2 YSYEKL. In DNA form, the CDR3 reads TGCGCCAGCAGCCAAGTACCGCGGGGGGGGTTTCAGCCCCAGCATTTT. This sequence encodes CASSQVPRGGFQPQHF.

A single count supports this clone. The J gene is TRBJ2-7, the V gene TRBV14; weak D call: TRBD2 (6 bases). Germline CDR1 SGHDN, CDR2 FVKESK. Deletions cut 6 bases from V and 7 bases from J, with 13 bases between. The CDR3 is 12 residues long. As DNA, the CDR3 is TGTGCCAGCAGACAGACTAGTGGTGAGCAGTACTTC. Its translation: CASRQTSGEQYF. Using reference TRBV14 and TRBJ2-7 for the parts outside the CDR3, the full variable domain is EAGVTQFPSHSVIEKGQTVTLRCDPISGHDNLYWYRRVMGKEIKFLLHFVKESKQDESGMPNNRFLAERTGGTYSTLKVQPAELEDSGVYFCASRQTSGEQYFGPGTRLTVT.

The V and J genes are TRBV7-9 and TRBJ2-5, with 7 bases that match TRBD1. Germline lookup yields CDR1 SEHNR and CDR2 FQNEAQ (reference sequence). The CDR3 spans 13 residues. Trimming removed 5 bases from V and 2 bases from J; junction bases left unmatched: 2. CDR3 protein: CASSPGGQETQYF. The CDR3 nucleotides read TGTGCCAGCAGCCCAGGGGGACAAGAGACCCAGTACTTC.

This CDR3 is CASTPRDRDGYTF. DNA for the CDR3: TGTGCCAGTACCCCCCGGGACAGAGACGGCTACACCTTC. The chain combines TRBV19 with TRBJ1-2; 7 nucleotides align to TRBD1. CDR3 size: 13 residues. Per germline, CDR1 LNHDA and CDR2 SQIVND (reference sequence). J gave up 8 bases and V 7 bases, and 10 bases lay outside the gene matches. Together with reference TRBV19 and TRBJ1-2, the CDR3 gives the full variable domain: DGGITQSPKYLFRKEGQNVTLSCEQNLNHDAMYWYRQDPGQGLRLIYYSQIVNDFQKGDIAEGYSVSREKKESFPLTVTSAQKNPTAFYLCASTPRDRDGYTFGSGTRLTVV.

The chain combines TRBV2 with TRBJ2-7, with D perhaps matching TRBD1 (6 bases). CDR1 is SNHLY and CDR2 is FYNNEI in the germline V gene. CDR3 length: 14 residues. V was cut by 5 bases and J by 0 bases, with 11 bases left in between. CDR3 coding DNA: TGTGCCAGCAGTACCTACAGGGTCTCCTACGAGCAGTACTTC. Its translation is CASSTYRVSYEQYF. The whole variable domain, filled in from reference TRBV2 and TRBJ2-7, reads EPEVTQTPSHQVTQMGQEVILRCVPISNHLYFYWYRQILGQKVEFLVSFYNNEISEKSEIFDDQFSVERPDGSNFTLKIRSTKLEDSAMYFCASSTYRVSYEQYFGPGTRLTVT.

The V call is TRBV6-5, the J call TRBJ1-3, with 8 positions matching TRBD1. The CDR3 covers 15 residues. The germline V gene has CDR1 MNHEY and CDR2 SVGAGI. V gave up 5 bases and J gave up 2 bases; unmatched junction bases: 5. DNA of the CDR3: TGTGCCAGCAGTATGGACAGGGCGGCTGGAAACACCATATATTTT. This translates into CASSMDRAAGNTIYF.

The chain links TRBV5-1 to TRBJ2-3; 8 bases line up with TRBD2. The trim removed 0 bases at V and 0 bases at J, leaving 6 bases unmatched. Germline CDR1 and CDR2: SGHRS and YFSETQ. The CDR3 totals 17 residues. CDR3 sequence (DNA): TGCGCCAGCAGCTTGGCCAGAACGGGAGGGAGCACAGATACGCAGTATTTT. This translates into CASSLARTGGSTDTQYF.

The chain combines TRBV6-5 with TRBJ2-7; possible D gene TRBD1, 5 bases. CDR1 is MNHEY and CDR2 is SVGAGI in the germline V gene. Trimming left V 6 bases short and J 6 bases short, with 21 bases between. The length of the CDR3 is 15 residues. Written as DNA, the CDR3 is TGTGCCAGCAGAGATAAGACAGTGGCCTTGAGCGAGCAGTACTTC. It encodes CASRDKTVALSEQYF.

This clone was recorded a few times. The chain couples TRBV7-9 to TRBJ2-5; D perhaps matches TRBD2 (6 bases). Trimming left V 5 bases short and J 4 bases short, with 8 bases between. The CDR3 runs 12 residues. Germline CDR1 is SEHNR and CDR2 is FQNEAQ (reference sequence). The CDR3 DNA is TGTGCCAGCAGCGCGGAGGGAGAGACCCAGTACTTC. Translating it yields CASSAEGETQYF.

The chain has TRBV2 and TRBJ2-7; the D is unclear. Trimming stripped 7 bases from V and 2 bases from J, with 9 bases between. The germline V gene has CDR1 SNHLY and CDR2 FYNNEI. The CDR3 is made up of 12 amino acids. CDR3 coding DNA: TGTGCCAGCACTACTGGGCCCTACGAGCAGTACTTC. It is translated as CASTTGPYEQYF.

The chain couples TRBV10-3 to TRBJ1-4; D is perhaps TRBD1 (6 bases). Germline lookup yields CDR1 ENHRY and CDR2 SYGVKD. There are 14 residues in the CDR3. Trimming pared 10 bases from V and 3 bases from J, leaving 15 bases between. The CDR3 nucleotides are TGTGCCACCGGCCCGACAGGCCCTAATGAAAAACTGTTTTTT. Amino acid sequence: CATGPTGPNEKLFF.

V usage is TRBV4-2 and J usage is TRBJ2-1; 15 nucleotides align to TRBD2. CDR1 and CDR2 (germline): LGHNA, YNFKEQ. This CDR3 has 15 residues. J gave up 9 bases and V 4 bases, and 4 bases lay outside the gene matches. In DNA form, the CDR3 reads TGTGCCAGCAGCCCAGGACTAGCGGGGGGGGTTGAGCAGTTCTTC. Residues: CASSPGLAGGVEQFF.

The chain is built from TRBV11-2 and TRBJ2-7; no clear D. This CDR3 has 14 residues. Germline V CDR1 and CDR2: SGHAT, FQNNGV. The V gene lost 0 bases and the J gene lost 4 bases, with 10 bases spanning the gap. The CDR3 bases are TGTGCCAGCAGCTTAGATCCTGTAGTGTACGAGCAGTACTTC. This translates into CASSLDPVVYEQYF.

The V call is TRBV4-1, the J call TRBJ2-2, with D possibly TRBD1 on 6 matching bases. The CDR3 consists of 15 residues. Per the germline V gene, CDR1 is MGHRA and CDR2 is YSYEKL. Trimming cost V 4 bases and J 1 base, with 10 bases left between them. The DNA for the CDR3 is TGCGCCAGCAGCCTCCCGGACAGGAACACCGGGGAGCTGTTTTTT. Amino acid sequence: CASSLPDRNTGELFF.

The V and J genes are TRBV9 and TRBJ1-6, with unresolved D. Germline CDR1 is SGDLS and CDR2 is YYNGEE. The V and J ends lost 4 bases and 1 base respectively, with 6 bases between them. The CDR3 length is 14 residues. The DNA for the CDR3 is TGTGCCAGCAGCCCGACATCCTATAATTCACCCCTCCACTTT. Translating gives CASSPTSYNSPLHF.

This chain joins TRBV6-1 and TRBJ2-6; a possible D gene is TRBD1 (6 bases). V was shortened by 0 bases and J by 1 base, with 16 bases between the two germline ends. The CDR3 contains 19 residues. Germline V gene data show CDR1 as MNHNS and CDR2 as SASEGT. CDR3 coding DNA: TGTGCCAGCAGTGAAGCTGGACAGTATGGGATTTCTGGGGCCAACGTCCTGACTTTC. Its translation is CASSEAGQYGISGANVLTF.

The chain employs TRBV10-3 and TRBJ2-1, with TRBD1 matching 9 bases. CDR3 size: 15 residues. V trimming: 6 bases; J trimming: 4 bases; junction bases outside the gene matches: 7. Germline assignment: CDR1 ENHRY and CDR2 SYGVKD. This CDR3 is CAIRPGQGSYNEQFF. In DNA, the CDR3 is TGTGCCATCAGACCGGGACAGGGTAGTTACAATGAGCAGTTCTTC.

The rearrangement uses TRBV5-1 and TRBJ2-2; 7 nucleotides line up with TRBD1. The germline V gene has CDR1 SGHRS and CDR2 YFSETQ. The CDR3 is made up of 16 amino acids. Unmatched junction bases numbered 7, after V lost 4 bases and J lost 1 base. Here the CDR3 DNA reads TGCGCCAGCAGCCCCCGACAGGGTGGGAACACCGGGGAGCTGTTTTTT. Amino acid sequence: CASSPRQGGNTGELFF.

The gene calls are TRBV5-1 and TRBJ2-7, with D unclear. V dropped 1 base and J dropped 0 bases, with 5 bases sitting between them. Germline loops: CDR1 SGHRS, CDR2 YFSETQ. The CDR3 contains 13 residues. The CDR3 loop reads CASSLTASYEQYF. The CDR3 nucleotides read TGCGCCAGCAGCTTGACAGCCTCCTACGAGCAGTACTTC. The full variable domain, in which reference TRBV5-1 and TRBJ2-7 provide the parts outside the CDR3, is KAGVTQTPRYLIKTRGQQVTLSCSPISGHRSVSWYQQTPGQGLQFLFEYFSETQRNKGNFPGRFSGRQFSNSRSEMNVSTLELGDSALYLCASSLTASYEQYFGPGTRLTVT.

The chain combines TRBV2 with TRBJ1-6; D gene ambiguous. Germline values: CDR1 SNHLY, CDR2 FYNNEI. Trimming removed 7 bases from V and 6 bases from J, with 7 bases in between. There are 12 residues in the CDR3. This CDR3 reads CASKEGNSPLHF. The CDR3 nucleotides are TGTGCCAGCAAGGAGGGTAATTCACCCCTCCACTTT. Looking up the rest from reference TRBV2 and TRBJ1-6 gives the full variable domain: EPEVTQTPSHQVTQMGQEVILRCVPISNHLYFYWYRQILGQKVEFLVSFYNNEISEKSEIFDDQFSVERPDGSNFTLKIRSTKLEDSAMYFCASKEGNSPLHFGNGTRLTVT.

This clone has a handful of counts. The V and J genes are TRBV2 and TRBJ2-1; 10 bases are a match to TRBD2. V trimming: 4 bases; J trimming: 4 bases; junction bases outside the gene matches: 1. This CDR3 comprises 14 residues. The V gene's germline CDR1 is SNHLY and CDR2 FYNNEI. This chain's CDR3 is CASSASGSYNEQFF. In DNA form, the CDR3 reads TGTGCCAGCAGTGCTAGCGGGAGTTACAATGAGCAGTTCTTC.

Here the CDR3 reads CASSVAGSGNSIQYF. The CDR3 nucleotides read TGTGCCAGCAGCGTAGCAGGAAGCGGGAACAGCATTCAGTACTTC. This chain links TRBV9 with TRBJ2-4; 7 nucleotides line up with TRBD2. In germline, CDR1 is SGDLS, CDR2 YYNGEE. V shed 0 bases, J shed 9 bases, and the junction held 9 bases outside the gene matches. The CDR3 totals 15 residues.

The V and J genes are TRBV7-3 and TRBJ1-1; 7 nucleotides match TRBD1. The V segment lost 4 bases and the J segment 4 bases; nucleotides outside the gene matches: 12. CDR1 and CDR2 (germline): SGHTA, FQGTGA. The CDR3 extends over 16 amino acids. In DNA, the CDR3 is TGTGCCAGCAGCTCAAAGGTACAGGGGTTGGGCACTGAAGCTTTCTTT. Protein: CASSSKVQGLGTEAFF. Full variable domain (rest looked up from reference TRBV7-3 and TRBJ1-1): GAGVSQTPSNKVTEKGKYVELRCDPISGHTALYWYRQSLGQGPEFLIYFQGTGAADDSGLPNDRFFAVRPEGSVSTLKIQRTERGDSAVYLCASSSKVQGLGTEAFFGQGTRLTVV.